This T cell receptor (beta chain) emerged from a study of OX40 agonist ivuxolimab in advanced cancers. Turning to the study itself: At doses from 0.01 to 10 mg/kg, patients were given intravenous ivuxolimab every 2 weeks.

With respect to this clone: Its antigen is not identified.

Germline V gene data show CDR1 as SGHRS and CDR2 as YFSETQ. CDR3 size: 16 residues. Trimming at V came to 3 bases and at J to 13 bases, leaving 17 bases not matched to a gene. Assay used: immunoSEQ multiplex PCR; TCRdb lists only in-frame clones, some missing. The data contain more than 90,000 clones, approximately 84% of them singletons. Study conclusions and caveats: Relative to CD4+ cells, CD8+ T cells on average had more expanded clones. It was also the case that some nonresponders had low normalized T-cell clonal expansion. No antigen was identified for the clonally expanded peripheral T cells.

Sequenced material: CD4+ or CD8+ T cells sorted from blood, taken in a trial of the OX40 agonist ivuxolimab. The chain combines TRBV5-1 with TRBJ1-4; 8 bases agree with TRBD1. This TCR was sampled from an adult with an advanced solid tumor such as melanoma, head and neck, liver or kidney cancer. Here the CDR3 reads CASSSGDRLEGGRLFF. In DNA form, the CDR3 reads TGCGCCAGCAGCTCTGGGGACAGGCTAGAAGGGGGAAGACTGTTTTTT. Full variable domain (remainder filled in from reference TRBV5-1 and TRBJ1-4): KAGVTQTPRYLIKTRGQQVTLSCSPISGHRSVSWYQQTPGQGLQFLFEYFSETQRNKGNFPGRFSGRQFSNSRSEMNVSTLELGDSALYLCASSSGDRLEGGRLFFGSGTQLSVL.